Listed below are T cell receptor beta chains from one sample, sequenced in a study of blood T cell repertoires in COVID-19. Profiled with immunoSEQ multiplex PCR; TCRdb holds only in-frame clones, not every one. The sample includes over 110,000 clones, more than 75% seen only once; the top ten take 11%. Sequencing was performed on PBMCs or T cells enriched from blood (not recorded which). The receptors were sampled from a man in his 60s who had recovered from COVID-19. The CDR3 runs from the conserved cysteine through the conserved F or W. Each record gives: D gene, clone size, J gene, V gene, CDR3 DNA, CDR3 protein. The D gene is left open where the match is weak. Some rows have no size entry. The others give once, few or many, or a class for an expanded clone.

d_gene: NA; abundance: NA; j_gene: TRBJ1-2; v_gene: TRBV27; CDR3nt: TGTGCCAGCAGTCGGCACCTGGACAGTCACTATGGCTACACCTTC; CDR3aa: CASSRHLDSHYGYTF
d_gene: TRBD1; abundance: NA; j_gene: TRBJ2-7; v_gene: TRBV3-1/TRBV3-2; CDR3nt: TGTGCCAGCAGCCTCCCCGGGACAGGGGTTAGCGAGCAGTACTTC; CDR3aa: CASSLPGTGVSEQYF
d_gene: NA; abundance: NA; j_gene: TRBJ2-7; v_gene: TRBV18; CDR3nt: TGTGCCAGCTCAAATTCCAGACAGACCTACGAGCAGTACTTC; CDR3aa: CASSNSRQTYEQYF
d_gene: TRBD1; abundance: NA; j_gene: TRBJ1-2; v_gene: TRBV9; CDR3nt: TGTGCCAGCAGCGTAGCCCACAGGGGGGTCGGCTACACCTTC; CDR3aa: CASSVAHRGVGYTF
d_gene: NA; abundance: NA; j_gene: TRBJ2-5; v_gene: TRBV5-4; CDR3nt: TGTGCCAGCAGCTTGGCCTTGGGCAGCCTCCCAGAGACCCAGTACTTC; CDR3aa: CASSLALGSLPETQYF
d_gene: NA; abundance: NA; j_gene: TRBJ2-1; v_gene: TRBV27; CDR3nt: TGTGCCAGCTACTCTCGGGGTGAGCAGTTCTTC; CDR3aa: CASYSRGEQFF
d_gene: NA; abundance: few; j_gene: TRBJ1-5; v_gene: TRBV7-6; CDR3nt: TGTGCCAGCAGCTTATCAGGAAATCAGCCCCAGCATTTT; CDR3aa: CASSLSGNQPQHF
d_gene: TRBD1; abundance: NA; j_gene: TRBJ1-5; v_gene: TRBV2; CDR3nt: TGTGCCAGCAGTGGGACAGGGGATCAGCCCCAGCATTTT; CDR3aa: CASSGTGDQPQHF
d_gene: NA; abundance: NA; j_gene: TRBJ2-1; v_gene: TRBV19; CDR3nt: TGTGCCAGTAGCCAATGGAGACTCTCCTACAATGAGCAGTTCTTC; CDR3aa: CASSQWRLSYNEQFF
d_gene: NA; abundance: NA; j_gene: TRBJ2-1; v_gene: TRBV7-7; CDR3nt: TGTGCTAGCAGCTTAGGCCCTAGCTCCTACAATGAGCAGTTCTTC; CDR3aa: CASSLGPSSYNEQFF
d_gene: NA; abundance: NA; j_gene: TRBJ1-1; v_gene: TRBV4-2; CDR3nt: TGTGCCAGCAGCCCACGGGGGGCGCTTTCAACTGAAGCTTTCTTT; CDR3aa: CASSPRGALSTEAFF
d_gene: NA; abundance: NA; j_gene: TRBJ2-1; v_gene: TRBV12-5; CDR3nt: TGTGCTAGTGGTACCCCGGCGGGAGAGCAGTTCTTC; CDR3aa: CASGTPAGEQFF
d_gene: NA; abundance: few; j_gene: TRBJ1-2; v_gene: TRBV9; CDR3nt: TGTGCCAGCAGCGTAGACACAGCATATGGCTACACCTTC; CDR3aa: CASSVDTAYGYTF
d_gene: NA; abundance: NA; j_gene: TRBJ1-1; v_gene: TRBV7-6; CDR3nt: TGTGCCAGCAGCCGACCGTCAGGGGCGAACACTGAAGCTTTCTTT; CDR3aa: CASSRPSGANTEAFF
d_gene: TRBD2; abundance: NA; j_gene: TRBJ2-7; v_gene: TRBV9; CDR3nt: TGTGCCAGCAGTTCGGGACTAGCGGGCTACGAGCAGTACTTC; CDR3aa: CASSSGLAGYEQYF
d_gene: TRBD1; abundance: NA; j_gene: TRBJ2-7; v_gene: TRBV5-4; CDR3nt: TGTGCCAGCAGCTCTGGACAGGGGGTGATCTACGAGCAGTACTTC; CDR3aa: CASSSGQGVIYEQYF
d_gene: NA; abundance: few; j_gene: TRBJ1-6; v_gene: TRBV7-9; CDR3nt: TGTGCCAGCAGCTTAGCGACGGGAAATTCACCCCTCCACTTT; CDR3aa: CASSLATGNSPLHF
d_gene: NA; abundance: once; j_gene: TRBJ2-7; v_gene: TRBV5-4; CDR3nt: TGTGCCAGCAGCCACCCTGGGGCGGAGGAGCAGTACTTC; CDR3aa: CASSHPGAEEQYF
d_gene: TRBD2; abundance: NA; j_gene: TRBJ2-1; v_gene: TRBV13; CDR3nt: TGTGCCAGCCGACCCGCGGGGGGGTGGAATGAGCAGTTCTTC; CDR3aa: CASRPAGGWNEQFF
d_gene: NA; abundance: NA; j_gene: TRBJ1-2; v_gene: TRBV5-1; CDR3nt: TGCGCCAGCAGTCCCGTAGCAGGGAACTATGGCTACACCTTC; CDR3aa: CASSPVAGNYGYTF
d_gene: NA; abundance: NA; j_gene: TRBJ1-2; v_gene: TRBV30; CDR3nt: TGTGCCTGGAGTCTGACAGGATATGGCTACACCTTC; CDR3aa: CAWSLTGYGYTF
d_gene: NA; abundance: NA; j_gene: TRBJ1-1; v_gene: TRBV6-1; CDR3nt: TGTGCCAGCAGTGACAGGACTGAAGCTTTCTTT; CDR3aa: CASSDRTEAFF
d_gene: NA; abundance: NA; j_gene: TRBJ1-2; v_gene: TRBV29-1; CDR3nt: TGCAGCTCCACCGCGGGGCTGGGCTATGGCTACACCTTC; CDR3aa: CSSTAGLGYGYTF
d_gene: NA; abundance: NA; j_gene: TRBJ1-5; v_gene: TRBV30; CDR3nt: TGTGCCTGGAGTGGCAGGGGTCCGGGCAATCAGCCCCAGCATTTT; CDR3aa: CAWSGRGPGNQPQHF
d_gene: NA; abundance: once; j_gene: TRBJ2-1; v_gene: TRBV5-6; CDR3nt: TGTGCCAGCAGCTTGGAGCGAGCGGACTTAATAATATACAATGAGCAGTTCTTC; CDR3aa: CASSLERADLIIYNEQFF
d_gene: NA; abundance: NA; j_gene: TRBJ2-3; v_gene: TRBV12-3/TRBV12-4; CDR3nt: TGTGCCAGCAGCTGGACAAGCACAGATACGCAGTATTTT; CDR3aa: CASSWTSTDTQYF
d_gene: NA; abundance: once; j_gene: TRBJ2-1; v_gene: TRBV3-1/TRBV3-2; CDR3nt: TGTGCCAGCAGCCAGTTTAGGGGTCTTACCTACAATGAGCAGTTCTTC; CDR3aa: CASSQFRGLTYNEQFF
d_gene: NA; abundance: NA; j_gene: TRBJ1-5; v_gene: TRBV25-1; CDR3nt: TGTGCCAGCAGTGACGTGGGAGGGGTCGATCAGCCCCAGCATTTT; CDR3aa: CASSDVGGVDQPQHF
d_gene: TRBD1; abundance: once; j_gene: TRBJ1-2; v_gene: TRBV30; CDR3nt: TGTGCCTGGAGTCTCGGGGACAGCTATGGCTACACCTTC; CDR3aa: CAWSLGDSYGYTF
d_gene: NA; abundance: NA; j_gene: TRBJ1-6; v_gene: TRBV11-3; CDR3nt: TGTGCCAGCAGCTACCGACTTGATTCACCCCTCCACTTT; CDR3aa: CASSYRLDSPLHF